The entry below gives a single TCR beta chain sequence along with its context. CDR1 and CDR2 from the germline V gene are SGHTA and FQGTGA. CDR3 length: 12 amino acids. With 5 bases removed from V and 4 bases from J, the gap between germline ends came to 8 bases. This entry is derived from a study of tumor-infiltrating lymphocytes in oesophageal squamous cell carcinoma. A single record per CDR3 protein comes from TCRdb applying MiXCR to the PCR reads. The profile covers roughly 13,000 distinct CDR3 sequences, with roughly half appearing a single time and more than 11% taken by the ten largest. The sequencing input was normal esophageal tissue next to the tumor. V and J are TRBV7-3 and TRBJ1-1, with no clear D. The origin of this receptor is a male donor with esophageal squamous cell carcinoma. The DNA of the CDR3 is TGTGCCAGCAGCCTCCCGCGCACTGAAGCTTTCTTT. It is translated as CASSLPRTEAFF.